This T cell receptor (beta chain) was identified in a study of early T cells in non-severe SARS-CoV-2 infection. For the study at large: Sequenced bulk RNA came from whole blood that was unsorted, and chains were unpaired. Notes on the study in general: The study's VDJdb matching favored anti-spike CD8 responses and missed private and CD4 specificities.

Comment on this clonotype: The antigen remains undetermined.

The CDR3 runs 18 residues. V dropped 5 bases and J dropped 7 bases, with 24 bases sitting between them. Germline lookup yields CDR1 LNHDA and CDR2 SQIVND (reference sequence). Unique molecular identifiers (one per individual cDNA molecule) were attached. TCRdb re-called the 5' RACE reads with MiXCR, one entry per CDR3 protein. The table includes about 83,000 distinct CDR3 sequences, about 10% detected once. This specimen consisted of whole blood, obtained at baseline. The rearrangement joins TRBV19 to TRBJ1-6, with TRBD1 as a possible D gene (5 bases). This sequence originates from an adult who was a healthcare worker with PCR-confirmed SARS-CoV-2 infection or an uninfected control (not recorded which). The CDR3 nucleotides read TGTGCCAGTAGTGCCGGACCGACAGCCCGATTGAGGAATTCACCCCTCCACTTT. It specifies CASSAGPTARLRNSPLHF.